The rows below give T cell receptor beta chains drawn from one sample of a study of neurological immune-mediated disorders. TCRdb itself ran the 5' RACE reads through MiXCR, one entry per CDR3 protein. The data contain 55,000 to 70,000 distinct CDR3 sequences, 3.5% to 5% of them singletons. The sample was PBMCs. These receptor sequences come from a young man with multiple sclerosis. Both conserved end residues are part of each CDR3. D genes are given only for firm matches. The size field reads once, few, many or a size class.

V	J	size	D	DNA	CDR3
TRBV11-2	TRBJ2-7	many	-	TGTGCCAGCAGCTTAGATGGGACAAATTCCTACGAGCAGTACTTC	CASSLDGTNSYEQYF
TRBV5-1	TRBJ1-2	many	TRBD1	TGCGCCAGCAGCTTGGAGGGACAGGGAAGTTACACCTTC	CASSLEGQGSYTF
TRBV5-6	TRBJ2-7	many	-	TGTGCCAGCAGCTTGGCGGGGGCGGGATCCTACGAGCAGTACTTC	CASSLAGAGSYEQYF
TRBV20-1	TRBJ2-2	many	-	TGCAGTGCAGTAGGGGGGGCGAACACCGGGGAGCTGTTTTTT	CSAVGGANTGELFF
TRBV4-1	TRBJ1-5	many	-	TGCGCCAGCAGCCAAGATGAAGGGGCTGGGCAGCCCCAGCATTTT	CASSQDEGAGQPQHF
TRBV10-1	TRBJ2-1	many	TRBD2	TGCGCCAGCAGTGAGACTAGCGGGGGCCAATACAATGAGCAGTTCTTC	CASSETSGGQYNEQFF
TRBV20-1	TRBJ1-2	many	TRBD1	TGCAGTGCCGACCAAGGGGGCAGGGGCTACACCTTC	CSADQGGRGYTF
TRBV5-1	TRBJ2-7	many	-	TGCGCCAGCAGCTTGGGGGACCCCCGGGGAGAGCAGTACTTC	CASSLGDPRGEQYF
TRBV10-3	TRBJ2-3	many	-	TGTGCCATCAGTGAGTCACCCAGCACAGATACGCAGTATTTT	CAISESPSTDTQYF
TRBV15	TRBJ1-1	many	-	TGTGCCACCAGCAGAGTTTTAAGTGACACTGAAGCTTTCTTT	CATSRVLSDTEAFF
TRBV5-1	TRBJ2-3	many	TRBD2	TGCGCCAGCAGCTCTGAACCGGGAGGGACAGATACGCAGTATTTT	CASSSEPGGTDTQYF